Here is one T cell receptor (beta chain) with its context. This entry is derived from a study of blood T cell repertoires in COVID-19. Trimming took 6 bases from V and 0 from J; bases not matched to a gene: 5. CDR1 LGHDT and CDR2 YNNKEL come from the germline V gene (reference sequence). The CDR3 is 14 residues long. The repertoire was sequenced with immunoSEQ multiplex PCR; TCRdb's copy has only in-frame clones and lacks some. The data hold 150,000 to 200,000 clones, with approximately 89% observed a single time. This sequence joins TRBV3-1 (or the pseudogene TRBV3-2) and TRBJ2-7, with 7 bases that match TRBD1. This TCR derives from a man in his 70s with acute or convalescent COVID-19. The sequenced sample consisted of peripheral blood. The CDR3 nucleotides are TGTGCCAGCAGTTCGGACAGGCTCTCCTACGAGCAGTACTTC. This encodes CASSSDRLSYEQYF.